This T cell receptor (beta chain) was identified in a study of cytomegalovirus exposure and HLA in healthy donors (dated by TCRdb to about 2017). Study-wide context: According to an earlier analysis of around 600 of the donors, about 190 million T cells yielded some 110 million unique TCR beta sequences and roughly 280 Gb of sequence data. An early release covering roughly 640 HLA-typed donors comprised approximately 290 gigabases of sequencing data and around 80 million unique TCR sequences. Of the approximately 400 genotyped donors, over 80% were placed in the genetic ancestry cluster associated with self-reported Caucasian donors. The study aimed to test whether signatures of past pathogen exposure could be identified by cataloging public T cell receptors. The study used immunosequencing to profile the T cell repertoires of several hundred subjects and linked those repertoires to cytomegalovirus serostatus. Along with the roughly 670-subject first cohort, a separate validation cohort of over a hundred different subjects was used. To predict cytomegalovirus infection status, the study brought together high-throughput TCR immunosequencing, statistical association of individual TCRs with disease status, and machine learning. A later analysis re-examined previously published TCR beta repertoires from more than 600 donors and added high-resolution HLA genotyping to investigate patterns of TCR occurrence. The later analysis used no new phenotypic data to find candidate immune exposures, relying instead on TCR beta sequences and their occurrence across donors. To decide whether each TCR beta V gene segment behaved as functional or pseudogenic, an earlier analysis of some 600 of the donors relied on high-throughput TCR beta sequencing. Donor age, sex, ethnicity and CMV serostatus were compiled together with the repertoire data. In a later genetic analysis, genome-wide SNP genotypes for about three fifths of the roughly 670 donors were used, and that subset was treated as a discovery cohort. Every repertoire in the discovery cohort had been generated on one and the same sequencing platform. Both class I and class II loci were covered by HLA typing, at four-digit resolution. The number of donors typed differed by locus, with roughly 620-630 for A, B, C, DRB1 and DQB1, 522 for DQA1, some 570 for DPA1, and some 470 for DPB1. Five DR-DQ haplotypes were handled as single units for association and clustering because linkage in the cohort was strong. Across under 500 genotyped donors of the cohort, an average of roughly 200,000 unique TCR beta nucleotide sequences per donor were sequenced, and 15% to 20% of those sequences were non-productive. Broad study findings and their caveats: The authors suggested that the approach could potentially be generalized to other disease states and immunological phenotypes. According to a later analysis, parvovirus B19, influenza, CMV and Epstein-Barr virus appeared linked to several top co-occurrence clusters. Compared with the approximately 670-donor mean, donors in an Asian-associated ancestry cluster had fewer N-insertions in productive TCRs, according to a later genetic analysis. In a later genetic analysis, a missense DCLRE1C variant was associated with V-gene and J-gene trimming of TCR beta chains, and the association was replicated in an independent cohort. In a later analysis, the rate of TCR association differed among HLA loci, with DRB1 alleles having the most associated TCRs and HLA-C alleles having the fewest. In an earlier analysis of several hundred of the donors, most TCR beta V segments were observed in productive rearrangements about 87% or about 30% of the time, broadly matching IMGT annotations. A further reported finding was that TCR beta sequences accurately predicted the HLA-A and HLA-B alleles for most subjects in the first cohort. Compared with equally common non-associated chains, HLA-associated TCR beta chains in a later analysis were more clonally expanded and had lower generation probabilities. Most TCR sequences were seen in very few donors, while some public TCRs were found in many individuals. The 87-base-pair reads could not distinguish some IMGT-functional V segments, including TRBV6-2 and TRBV6-3, so those segments were excluded. In a later analysis, 15,000 to 20,000 TCR beta sequences were associated with specific HLA alleles at a false discovery rate of 0.05. Cytomegalovirus status was reported to be diagnosed by the classifier with high specificity and sensitivity in both the original and validation cohorts. About 15 rarely observed V segments, including chromosome 9 orphons, were excluded from the earlier analysis of some 590 of the donors because counts were too low. The sequencing pipeline was judged likely to have produced a cluster of highly shared sequence variants as a technical artifact. In vitro tests confirmed that a few of the cytomegalovirus-associated TCR beta chains recognize cytomegalovirus antigens. CMV serostatus was the only immune exposure information available for the cohort. Sequencing depth was assumed to be roughly uniform across donors in the presence/absence analyses, though that assumption may not hold. The study gave a list of over 150 TCR beta chains associated with cytomegalovirus. Only TCR beta chains were sequenced in this cohort, and the absence of alpha or paired-chain data limited detectable features. In a later analysis, most CMV-associated TCR beta chains were found to appear HLA-restricted, with HLA associations seemingly driven largely by CMV exposure. When HLA alleles, especially DR and DQ, strongly co-occurred, TCR associations were difficult to assign to individual alleles. Linkage disequilibrium might explain the correlated functional status among segregating V segments, but an unknown experimental factor could not be excluded. Because some donors lacked HLA typing at each locus, the association tests relied only on the typed subset.

The cohort consisted of 600 to 700 healthy bone marrow donors. Cohort members were all nominally healthy when sampled, although unrecorded immune exposures were likely present. The donor was CMV seronegative and was included in the group of over 300 seronegative cohort members. A peripheral blood sample was provided by each donor, and peripheral blood mononuclear cells were used for TCR beta sequencing. The Qiagen DNeasy Blood Extraction Kit was used to extract genomic DNA from the blood cell samples. Receptor libraries were prepared by the immunoSEQ multiplex PCR assay. For the multiplex PCR, a mixture combining 60 forward primers for TCR Vbeta segments and 13 reverse primers for TCR Jbeta segments was used. The CDR3 region of rearranged TCR beta genes was amplified from genomic DNA with a multiplex PCR assay. The amplified TCR beta libraries were sequenced on the Illumina HiSeq System as 87-base-pair reads. In the source study's methods: A later analysis tallied roughly 80 million unique TCR beta chains across the 660 or so repertoires, and about 10 million of those chains were shared by two or more donors. A nearest-neighbor algorithm error-corrected the raw reads and collapsed the reads into unique sequences, merging closely related sequences to remove PCR and sequencing errors. To assign V, D and J gene segments, CDR3 sequences were aligned to IMGT reference sequences. For a sequence to be retained, a match of at least six nucleotides was required to both a V gene segment and a J gene segment. Rearrangements were called productive when the CDR3 lacked stop codons and stayed in frame with V and J; all others were non-productive. Following IMGT convention, CDR3 was defined as the stretch from the second conserved V-encoded cysteine to the conserved J-encoded phenylalanine. The earlier analysis of approximately 590 of the donors excluded any sequence lacking an unambiguous match to a single V gene segment. An earlier analysis of fewer than 750 of the donors classified V segments as functional when productive rearrangements were above 56.7% and as segregating when the standard deviation between donors was above 5%. A statistical classification framework was built to diagnose cytomegalovirus status from the catalog of TCR beta chain sequences. In a later analysis, V and J genes were assigned by comparing TCR nucleotide sequences against IMGT/GENE-DB human TR gene sequences. A later analysis assigned CDR3 sequences and most-parsimonious VDJ recombination scenarios with the TCRdist pipeline. In a later analysis, each TCR beta chain was defined by its CDR3 amino acid sequence together with its V-gene family, and reads lacking a unique V-gene family were excluded. In a later analysis, 450 to 600 highly shared, low-generation-probability nucleotide sequences were removed to address suspected cross-contamination and a sequencing artifact. In a later analysis, a clonal expansion index was calculated for each public chain from normalized within-repertoire ranks of inferred template counts. In a later analysis, generation probabilities were computed with a VDJ recombination model fitted to out-of-frame rearrangements, and the resulting probabilities were checked against IGoR. In a later analysis, hypergeometric tests were used to score TCR-TCR, TCR-HLA and TCR-CMV co-occurrence, with a repertoire-size bias correction applied to TCR pairs. To estimate false discovery rates, a later analysis permuted the HLA or CMV assignments 20 times. A later analysis grouped co-occurring TCRs with DBSCAN, adding TCRdist sequence similarity when clustering within HLA-allele-positive subsets. Repertoires with fewer than 30,000 or more than 120,000 public chains were left out of co-occurrence clustering, as were five repertoires with anomalous nucleotide sharing. TCRdb stores this immuneACCESS table with in-frame sequences only. Part of the clones is absent; in the studies checked, under half of the shortfall reflects unresolved V genes, and no reason is known for the rest. From that table come the V and J calls and clone size; the DNA was used to work out D and trimming. The sample profile shows about 130,000 clones; nearly 85% of them were found once. More than 0.9% of the sample belongs to the ten largest clones.

This clone was picked up one time. It has no known antigen specificity. Base qualities are missing; no much larger clone stands one base away. CDR1 and CDR2 are drawn from the germline V gene: SGHRS, YFSETQ. The CDR3 contains 18 residues, cysteine and phenylalanine counted. The retained sequence is limited to the CDR3, 54 bases, with the frame set at the first base. Trimming leaves V shorter by 0 bases and J shorter by 2 bases, with the junction holding 5 bases beyond the gene matches. This clonotype was sampled from a boy younger than 18 in good health and CMV-seronegative. Sequenced: PBMCs. In this chain, TRBV5-1 is recombined with TRBJ2-3, and TRBD2 aligns with 14 junction nucleotides. The sequence in DNA is TGCGCCAGCAGCTTGGGACTAGCGGGAGGGTTAAACACAGATACGCAGTATTTT. This sequence encodes CASSLGLAGGLNTDTQYF.